This T cell receptor beta chain was recovered during a study of T cells in Graves' hyperthyroidism and ophthalmopathy. Germline V CDR1 and CDR2: KGHSH, LQKENI. CDR3 length: 16 residues. V gave up 3 bases and J gave up 2 bases, with 14 bases separating them. The sample holds a few counts of this clonotype. The blood was taken when hyperthyroidism was first diagnosed, before any ophthalmopathy symptoms showed up. It was RNA transcripts that yielded the amplified TCR beta CDR3 regions. The study used the HTBI primer set for a first-round RT-PCR of the TCR CDR3. TCRdb itself ran the multiplex PCR reads through MiXCR, one entry per CDR3 protein. The sample carries roughly 580,000 distinct CDR3 sequences, approximately 13% recorded once.

This TCR came from a woman between 25 and 40 years old with Graves' hyperthyroidism that later progressed to Graves' ophthalmopathy. Specimen: blood. The chain is built from TRBV18 and TRBJ1-5; no clear D. DNA for the CDR3: TGTGCCAGCTCACCCCCGGGCAGAGGTGGCAATCAGCCCCAGCATTTT. Translating gives CASSPPGRGGNQPQHF.